This T cell receptor (beta chain) came from a study of patients and donors after allogeneic stem cell transplantation. The CDR3 consists of 14 residues. The V gene lost 5 bases and the J gene lost 1 base, with 9 bases spanning the gap. CDR1 is SGHRS, CDR2 YFSETQ, per germline. A single record per CDR3 protein comes from TCRdb applying MiXCR to the RT-PCR reads. The data show about 960,000 distinct CDR3 sequences, under 20% seen once. The clonotype comes from a human donor who was either an allogeneic HSCT recipient or a stem cell or donor lymphocyte infusion donor (not recorded which). It is not recorded whose cells these are; they may come from a transplant donor. The chain employs TRBV5-1 and TRBJ2-2, with a weak D call TRBD2 (5 bases). Input material: blood, either unsorted or a sorted T cell fraction (not recorded which). DNA for the CDR3: TGCGCCAGCAGTCGGGGAGAGAACACCGGGGAGCTGTTTTTT. Encoded protein: CASSRGENTGELFF.